This T cell receptor (beta chain) was obtained from a study of somatic mutations in cytotoxic T cells in rheumatoid arthritis. Study outcomes and limitations: With roughly 63 patients examined, fewer than 10 had a largest CD8+ clone exceeding 20% of CD8+ cells.

Clones were read by immunoSEQ multiplex PCR, and TCRdb kept only the in-frame ones, dropping some. The sample has 8,500 to 13,000 clones, roughly 74% seen once. The CDR3 spans 14 residues. Germline V gene lookup returns CDR1 LNHDA and CDR2 SQIVND (reference sequence). V dropped 1 base and J dropped 0 bases, with 7 bases sitting between them. In its sample, this clone was seen once. Its antigen is not identified. This TCR was sampled from an adult with rheumatoid arthritis. This rearrangement joins TRBV19 to TRBJ2-7; D not certain. Sequenced sample: CD8+ T cells sorted from blood. The CDR3 nucleotides are TGTGCCAGTAGTATAGGTGTCAGCTCCTACGAGCAGTACTTC. Amino acids: CASSIGVSSYEQYF.